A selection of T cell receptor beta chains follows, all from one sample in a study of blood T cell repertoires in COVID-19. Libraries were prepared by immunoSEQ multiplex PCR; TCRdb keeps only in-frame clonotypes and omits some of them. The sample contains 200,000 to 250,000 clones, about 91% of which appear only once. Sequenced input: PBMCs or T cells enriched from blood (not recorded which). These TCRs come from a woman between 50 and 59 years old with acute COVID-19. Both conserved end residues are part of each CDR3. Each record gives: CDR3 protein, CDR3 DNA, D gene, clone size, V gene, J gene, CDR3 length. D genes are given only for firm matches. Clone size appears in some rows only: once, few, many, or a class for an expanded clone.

CDR3aa: CAWRLQGLRDTQYF; CDR3nt: TGTGCCTGGAGATTGCAGGGTTTGAGGGATACGCAGTATTTT; d_gene: .; abundance: .; v_gene: TRBV30; j_gene: TRBJ2-3; len: 14
CDR3aa: CASSPAGWDKYLYGYTF; CDR3nt: TGTGCCAGCAGCCCAGCGGGGTGGGACAAATATTTATATGGCTACACCTTC; d_gene: .; abundance: .; v_gene: TRBV7-2; j_gene: TRBJ1-2; len: 17
CDR3aa: CASSLVWPGQETQYF; CDR3nt: TGTGCCAGCAGCTTAGTATGGCCGGGGCAAGAGACCCAGTACTTC; d_gene: .; abundance: .; v_gene: TRBV7-9; j_gene: TRBJ2-5; len: 15
CDR3aa: CASSQDGGGTDTQYF; CDR3nt: TGCGCCAGCAGCCAAGACGGAGGGGGCACAGATACGCAGTATTTT; d_gene: .; abundance: .; v_gene: TRBV4-1; j_gene: TRBJ2-3; len: 15
CDR3aa: CSVAGTGDGELFF; CDR3nt: TGCAGCGTCGCCGGGACAGGGGACGGGGAGCTGTTTTTT; d_gene: TRBD1; abundance: .; v_gene: TRBV29-1; j_gene: TRBJ2-2; len: 13
CDR3aa: CASSQGLVRPGELFF; CDR3nt: TGTGCCAGCAGCCAAGGTTTAGTACGCCCGGGGGAGCTGTTTTTT; d_gene: .; abundance: .; v_gene: TRBV4-2; j_gene: TRBJ2-2; len: 15
CDR3aa: CASSSQGGEQFF; CDR3nt: TGTGCCAGCAGCTCTCAGGGAGGGGAGCAGTTCTTC; d_gene: TRBD2; abundance: .; v_gene: TRBV5-4; j_gene: TRBJ2-1; len: 12
CDR3aa: CSASWSSATGELFF; CDR3nt: TGCAGTGCTAGTTGGAGTAGCGCAACCGGGGAGCTGTTTTTT; d_gene: .; abundance: .; v_gene: TRBV20-1; j_gene: TRBJ2-2; len: 14
CDR3aa: CASRPGRGPLYEQYF; CDR3nt: TGTGCCAGCAGACCCGGCAGGGGGCCCCTTTACGAGCAGTACTTC; d_gene: TRBD1; abundance: few; v_gene: TRBV27; j_gene: TRBJ2-7; len: 15
CDR3aa: CASRSGQVIQYF; CDR3nt: TGTGCCAGCCGATCGGGACAGGTCATTCAGTACTTC; d_gene: TRBD1; abundance: once; v_gene: TRBV28; j_gene: TRBJ2-4; len: 12
CDR3aa: CASSQGLAGLQETQYF; CDR3nt: TGCGCCAGCAGCCAGGGACTAGCGGGGCTCCAAGAGACCCAGTACTTC; d_gene: TRBD2; abundance: .; v_gene: TRBV4-3; j_gene: TRBJ2-5; len: 16
CDR3aa: CAWSVKGAQPQHF; CDR3nt: TGTGCCTGGAGTGTTAAGGGAGCTCAGCCCCAGCATTTT; d_gene: .; abundance: .; v_gene: TRBV30; j_gene: TRBJ1-5; len: 13
CDR3aa: CASSLSTEGEAFF; CDR3nt: TGTGCCAGCAGCTTATCGACAGAAGGTGAAGCTTTCTTT; d_gene: .; abundance: .; v_gene: TRBV7-9; j_gene: TRBJ1-1; len: 13
CDR3aa: CASSVVGQNYNEQFF; CDR3nt: TGTGCCAGCAGCGTAGTGGGACAGAACTACAATGAGCAGTTCTTC; d_gene: TRBD1; abundance: .; v_gene: TRBV9; j_gene: TRBJ2-1; len: 15
CDR3aa: CASTSGGNYGYTF; CDR3nt: TGTGCCAGCACCTCCGGGGGGAACTATGGCTACACCTTC; d_gene: .; abundance: once; v_gene: TRBV28; j_gene: TRBJ1-2; len: 13
CDR3aa: CASSPPGRGREKLFF; CDR3nt: TGTGCCAGCTCACCACCTGGCAGGGGGCGTGAAAAACTGTTTTTT; d_gene: TRBD1; abundance: once; v_gene: TRBV18; j_gene: TRBJ1-4; len: 15
CDR3aa: CASSSGRGDTQYF; CDR3nt: TGTGCCAGCAGTTCCGGAAGGGGAGATACGCAGTATTTT; d_gene: .; abundance: once; v_gene: TRBV12-3/TRBV12-4; j_gene: TRBJ2-3; len: 13
CDR3aa: CASSPQGATFEAFF; CDR3nt: TGCGCCAGCAGCCCACAGGGGGCCACATTCGAAGCTTTCTTT; d_gene: TRBD1; abundance: .; v_gene: TRBV5-1; j_gene: TRBJ1-1; len: 14
CDR3aa: CASSLGTSTDADTQYF; CDR3nt: TGCGCCAGCAGCTTAGGGACTAGCACCGACGCAGATACGCAGTATTTT; d_gene: TRBD2; abundance: .; v_gene: TRBV5-1; j_gene: TRBJ2-3; len: 16
CDR3aa: CASSQGTGAPNQPQHF; CDR3nt: TGCGCCAGCAGCCAAGGGACAGGTGCTCCCAATCAGCCCCAGCATTTT; d_gene: TRBD1; abundance: once; v_gene: TRBV4-1; j_gene: TRBJ1-5; len: 16
CDR3aa: CASSPGARDYEQYF; CDR3nt: TGCGCCAGCAGCCCCGGTGCCCGGGACTACGAGCAGTACTTC; d_gene: .; abundance: .; v_gene: TRBV5-1; j_gene: TRBJ2-7; len: 14
CDR3aa: CASSPWGGHQETQYF; CDR3nt: TGTGCCAGCAGCCCCTGGGGGGGGCACCAAGAGACCCAGTACTTC; d_gene: .; abundance: .; v_gene: TRBV7-9; j_gene: TRBJ2-5; len: 15
CDR3aa: CASGQGEEVNQPQHF; CDR3nt: TGTGCCAGCGGACAGGGGGAGGAGGTCAATCAGCCCCAGCATTTT; d_gene: TRBD1; abundance: once; v_gene: TRBV9; j_gene: TRBJ1-5; len: 15
CDR3aa: CASSVTSGVGGTGELFF; CDR3nt: TGTGCCAGCAGCGTTACTAGCGGGGTCGGAGGAACCGGGGAGCTGTTTTTT; d_gene: TRBD2; abundance: .; v_gene: TRBV7-3; j_gene: TRBJ2-2; len: 17
CDR3aa: CASSADFRGLNTEAFF; CDR3nt: TGTGCCAGCAGCGCGGATTTCAGGGGGCTTAACACTGAAGCTTTCTTT; d_gene: TRBD1; abundance: .; v_gene: TRBV9; j_gene: TRBJ1-1; len: 16
CDR3aa: CASRIDRNNQPQHF; CDR3nt: TGTGCCAGCAGAATTGACAGGAACAATCAGCCCCAGCATTTT; d_gene: .; abundance: few; v_gene: TRBV28; j_gene: TRBJ1-5; len: 14
CDR3aa: CASSSRVGTTPYEQYF; CDR3nt: TGTGCCAGCAGCTCGAGGGTAGGGACAACCCCCTACGAGCAGTACTTC; d_gene: .; abundance: once; v_gene: TRBV7-6; j_gene: TRBJ2-7; len: 16
CDR3aa: CASSTKLTPGLATDTQYF; CDR3nt: TGTGCCAGCAGCACAAAGCTCACACCGGGACTAGCTACAGATACGCAGTATTTT; d_gene: TRBD2; abundance: .; v_gene: TRBV7-2; j_gene: TRBJ2-3; len: 18
CDR3aa: CAISAEGAGELFF; CDR3nt: TGTGCCATCAGTGCGGAGGGAGCCGGGGAGCTGTTTTTT; d_gene: .; abundance: .; v_gene: TRBV10-3; j_gene: TRBJ2-2; len: 13
CDR3aa: CASSQDPAGAFEQYF; CDR3nt: TGTGCCAGCAGCCAAGATCCAGCGGGAGCTTTCGAGCAGTACTTC; d_gene: TRBD2; abundance: few; v_gene: TRBV4-2; j_gene: TRBJ2-7; len: 15
CDR3aa: CASSEGTSDYNEQFF; CDR3nt: TGTGCCAGCAGCGAAGGGACTAGCGACTACAATGAGCAGTTCTTC; d_gene: TRBD2; abundance: .; v_gene: TRBV7-9; j_gene: TRBJ2-1; len: 15
CDR3aa: CASSPAGGRNTIYF; CDR3nt: TGTGCCAGCAGCCCCGCCGGGGGTAGAAACACCATATATTTT; d_gene: .; abundance: .; v_gene: TRBV7-3; j_gene: TRBJ1-3; len: 14
CDR3aa: CAWTPLGEGNDGYTF; CDR3nt: TGTGCCTGGACCCCTCTGGGTGAGGGAAACGATGGCTACACCTTC; d_gene: .; abundance: .; v_gene: TRBV30; j_gene: TRBJ1-2; len: 15